The source of this T cell receptor (beta chain) is a study of blood T cell repertoires in COVID-19. Sequencing was performed with immunoSEQ multiplex PCR; in TCRdb, only in-frame clones are kept and a portion is missing. The sample holds about 250,000 clones, around 90% seen once. The CDR3 has 17 amino acids. Germline values: CDR1 SGHRS, CDR2 YFSETQ. With V trimmed by 0 bases and J by 4 bases, 6 bases remained unmatched. This TCR was sampled from a woman aged 35 to 49 who had recovered from COVID-19. The V gene is TRBV5-1, the J gene TRBJ2-2; 10 bases are shared with TRBD2. Specimen: peripheral blood. CDR3 DNA: TGCGCCAGCAGCTTGGGGCCTAGCGGGAGTGCCACCGGGGAGCTGTTTTTT. The encoded protein is CASSLGPSGSATGELFF.